The rows below give T cell receptor beta chains drawn from one sample of a study of TIL therapy for anti-PD-1-resistant metastatic lung cancer. This table comes from immunoSEQ multiplex PCR, and its TCRdb copy is limited to in-frame clones, with some not included. This sample yields 40,000 to 55,000 clones, of which around three quarters are seen a single time; about 5% belongs to the top ten. This sample comprised blood, obtained at baseline. These receptors were obtained from a woman aged 30 to 85 with non-small cell lung cancer. Both conserved end residues are part of each CDR3. A D gene is named only where the DNA matches it firmly. The size of a clone is reported for some rows only, either as once, few or many, or as a class for expanded clones.

CDR3 protein: CASGLNPGLSSYNEQFF
CDR3 DNA: TGTGCTAGTGGTTTGAATCCGGGACTGAGCTCCTACAATGAGCAGTTCTTC
D gene: NA
clone size: NA
J gene: TRBJ2-1
V gene: TRBV12-5

CDR3 protein: CASSYSGQPPYGYTF
CDR3 DNA: TGTGCCAGCAGTTACTCGGGTCAGCCACCCTATGGCTACACCTTC
D gene: NA
clone size: few
J gene: TRBJ1-2
V gene: TRBV6-5

CDR3 protein: CASSLFPGASGELFF
CDR3 DNA: TGTGCCAGCAGTTTATTTCCGGGGGCGTCCGGGGAGCTGTTTTTT
D gene: NA
clone size: NA
J gene: TRBJ2-2
V gene: TRBV28

CDR3 protein: CAWSDPRGHQPQHF
CDR3 DNA: TGTGCCTGGAGTGATCCCAGGGGGCATCAGCCCCAGCATTTT
D gene: TRBD1
clone size: once
J gene: TRBJ1-5
V gene: TRBV30

CDR3 protein: CASSFGQGTYEQYF
CDR3 DNA: TGTGCCAGCAGCTTTGGACAGGGAACCTACGAGCAGTACTTC
D gene: TRBD1
clone size: NA
J gene: TRBJ2-7
V gene: TRBV11-1

CDR3 protein: CASSYSGAGATDTQYF
CDR3 DNA: TGTGCCAGCAGTTACTCGGGAGCGGGAGCCACAGATACGCAGTATTTT
D gene: TRBD2
clone size: NA
J gene: TRBJ2-3
V gene: TRBV6-5

CDR3 protein: CAIPLGQKGYGYTF
CDR3 DNA: TGTGCCATCCCCCTGGGGCAGAAAGGCTATGGCTACACCTTC
D gene: NA
clone size: NA
J gene: TRBJ1-2
V gene: TRBV6-5

CDR3 protein: CASSFSGGVRYEQYF
CDR3 DNA: TGTGCCAGCAGCTTTAGTGGGGGGGTCCGTTACGAGCAGTACTTC
D gene: TRBD2
clone size: NA
J gene: TRBJ2-7
V gene: TRBV11-2

CDR3 protein: CASSESTGGYTEAFF
CDR3 DNA: TGTGCCAGCAGTGAAAGTACAGGGGGGTACACTGAAGCTTTCTTT
D gene: TRBD1
clone size: NA
J gene: TRBJ1-1
V gene: TRBV2

CDR3 protein: CATSRQGPADTQYF
CDR3 DNA: TGTGCCACCAGCAGACAGGGGCCCGCAGATACGCAGTATTTT
D gene: NA
clone size: NA
J gene: TRBJ2-3
V gene: TRBV15

CDR3 protein: CASSPEYRDSPLHF
CDR3 DNA: TGTGCCAGCTCACCTGAATACAGGGACTCACCCCTCCACTTT
D gene: NA
clone size: NA
J gene: TRBJ1-6
V gene: TRBV18

CDR3 protein: CASSLGAGLHYGYTF
CDR3 DNA: TGTGCCAGCAGCTTGGGTGCAGGGCTACACTATGGCTACACCTTC
D gene: NA
clone size: NA
J gene: TRBJ1-2
V gene: TRBV5-6

CDR3 protein: CASSYLDRLNYGYTF
CDR3 DNA: TGTGCCAGCAGCTATCTGGACAGGCTAAACTATGGCTACACCTTC
D gene: TRBD1
clone size: once
J gene: TRBJ1-2
V gene: TRBV7-2

CDR3 protein: CASSLRQGYLAFF
CDR3 DNA: TGTGCCAGCAGCTTGAGACAGGGTTACTTAGCTTTCTTT
D gene: TRBD1
clone size: NA
J gene: TRBJ1-1
V gene: TRBV5-6

CDR3 protein: CASNWGNEQFF
CDR3 DNA: TGTGCCAGCAACTGGGGTAATGAGCAGTTCTTC
D gene: NA
clone size: NA
J gene: TRBJ2-1
V gene: TRBV5-6

CDR3 protein: CASFGTSGYNEQFF
CDR3 DNA: TGTGCCAGCTTCGGGACTAGCGGGTACAATGAGCAGTTCTTC
D gene: TRBD2
clone size: NA
J gene: TRBJ2-1
V gene: TRBV27

CDR3 protein: CASSPSTGTGNTIYF
CDR3 DNA: TGTGCCAGCAGCCCCTCCACTGGGACTGGAAACACCATATATTTT
D gene: NA
clone size: NA
J gene: TRBJ1-3
V gene: TRBV7-8